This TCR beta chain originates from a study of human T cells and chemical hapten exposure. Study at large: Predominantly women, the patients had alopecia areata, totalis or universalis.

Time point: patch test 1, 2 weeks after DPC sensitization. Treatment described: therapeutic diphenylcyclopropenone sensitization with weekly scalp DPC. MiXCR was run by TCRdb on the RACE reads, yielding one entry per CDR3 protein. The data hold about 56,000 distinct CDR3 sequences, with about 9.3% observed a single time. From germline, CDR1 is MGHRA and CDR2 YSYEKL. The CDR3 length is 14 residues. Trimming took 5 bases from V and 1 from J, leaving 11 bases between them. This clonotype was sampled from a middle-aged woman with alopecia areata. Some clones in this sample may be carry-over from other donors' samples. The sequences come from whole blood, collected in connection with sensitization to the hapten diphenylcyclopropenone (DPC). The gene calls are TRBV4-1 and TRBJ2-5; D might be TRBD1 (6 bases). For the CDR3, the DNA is TGCGCCAGCAGCTCGGACAGATCCCAAGAGACCCAGTACTTC. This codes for CASSSDRSQETQYF.